The next 16 T cell receptor beta chains were all read from a single sample in a study of blood T cell repertoires in COVID-19. The assay was immunoSEQ multiplex PCR, and TCRdb's table has in-frame clones only and misses some. The profile shows fewer than 250,000 clones, roughly 80% of them singletons. The specimen sequenced was PBMCs or T cells enriched from blood (not recorded which). Receptor source: a woman aged 25-40 years who had recovered from COVID-19.

This clone was seen a few times. This chain connects TRBV28 to TRBJ1-1; 10 positions match TRBD1. J lost 5 bases, V lost 8 bases, and 8 bases had no gene match. The CDR3 is 14 residues long. Germline CDR1 is MDHEN and CDR2 is SYDVKM. The CDR3 nucleotides are TGTGCCAGCTATCCCGGGACAGGGGTGACTGAAGCTTTCTTT. It yields the protein CASYPGTGVTEAFF.

This sequence joins TRBV13 and TRBJ1-4; 9 bases are a match to TRBD1. CDR1 PRHDT and CDR2 FYEKMQ come from the germline V gene (reference sequence). With V trimmed by 5 bases and J by 6 bases, 7 bases remained unmatched. CDR3 length: 15 amino acids. This CDR3 is CASSTGRTGDEKLFF. CDR3 nucleotides: TGTGCCAGCAGCACCGGTCGGACAGGGGATGAAAAACTGTTTTTT.

The chain uses TRBV19 and TRBJ2-4; TRBD1 matches at 9 bases. The CDR3 spans 15 residues. Germline lookup yields CDR1 LNHDA and CDR2 SQIVND (reference sequence). Trimming took 1 base from V and 9 from J; bases not matched to a gene: 7. CDR3 residues: CASSIVGTGFAIQYF. The DNA of the CDR3 is TGTGCCAGTAGTATAGTAGGGACAGGGTTTGCCATTCAGTACTTC. The full variable domain, in which reference TRBV19 and TRBJ2-4 provide the parts outside the CDR3, is DGGITQSPKYLFRKEGQNVTLSCEQNLNHDAMYWYRQDPGQGLRLIYYSQIVNDFQKGDIAEGYSVSREKKESFPLTVTSAQKNPTAFYLCASSIVGTGFAIQYFGAGTRLSVL.

The gene calls are TRBV6-5 and TRBJ1-2, with D perhaps matching TRBD1 (5 bases). This CDR3 spans 15 amino acids. Trimming removed 8 bases at V and 0 bases at J, with 16 bases between. The germline V gene has CDR1 MNHEY and CDR2 SVGAGI. CDR3 region: CASHKQGGANYGYTF. CDR3 sequence (DNA): TGTGCCAGCCATAAGCAGGGCGGAGCTAACTATGGCTACACCTTC.

This chain uses TRBV28 with TRBJ1-1, with 9 bases fitting TRBD1. Germline CDR1 reads MDHEN; CDR2 reads SYDVKM. The length of the CDR3 is 12 residues. After removal of 9 bases from V and 4 bases from J, the junction contained 3 bases not matched to a gene. CDR3 residues: CARTGGATEAFF. As DNA, the CDR3 is TGTGCCAGGACAGGGGGAGCCACTGAAGCTTTCTTT.

This clone was seen a few times. The chain combines TRBV5-1 with TRBJ2-7; 11 positions agree with TRBD1. V lost 0 bases to trimming and J lost 7 bases; unmatched junction nucleotides: 6. Germline V gene sequence: CDR1 SGHRS, CDR2 YFSETQ. CDR3 size: 15 residues. DNA of the CDR3: TGCGCCAGCAGCTTGGCAGGACAGGGGGCAGGTGAGCAGTACTTC. Its translation: CASSLAGQGAGEQYF.

The chain links TRBV2 to TRBJ2-2; maybe TRBD2 (5 bases). CDR3 length: 13 amino acids. Looked up from germline, CDR1 is SNHLY and CDR2 is FYNNEI. Between the trimmed V and J ends, which lost 5 bases and 6 bases, there was a span of 10 bases. CDR3 in amino acids: CASSTSGSGELFF. DNA for the CDR3: TGTGCCAGCAGTACTAGTGGGTCCGGGGAGCTGTTTTTT.

This rearrangement joins TRBV5-1 to TRBJ2-3; D is uncertain. The germline V and J ends were trimmed by 4 bases and 1 base, with 7 bases remaining between them. The CDR3 has 13 amino acids. The germline gives CDR1 SGHRS, CDR2 YFSETQ. The chain's CDR3 is CASSPAGTDTQYF. The CDR3 bases are TGCGCCAGCAGCCCGGCGGGCACAGATACGCAGTATTTT.

The CDR3 spells CASSFGGGYGYTF. The DNA for the CDR3 is TGTGCCAGCAGTTTCGGGGGAGGCTATGGCTACACCTTC. The gene calls are TRBV28 and TRBJ1-2; weak D call: TRBD1 (5 bases). V was cut by 3 bases and J by 4 bases, with 9 bases left in between. The germline gives CDR1 MDHEN, CDR2 SYDVKM. The CDR3 totals 13 residues.

The chain recombines TRBV10-3 with TRBJ1-1; TRBD1 agrees at 7 bases. Per germline, CDR1 ENHRY and CDR2 SYGVKD. V lost 10 bases and J lost 3; bases outside the gene matches: 11. The length of the CDR3 is 14 residues. The CDR3 loop reads CATQDRAWDTEAFF. CDR3 DNA sequence: TGTGCCACTCAAGACAGGGCGTGGGACACTGAAGCTTTCTTT.

In this sample, this clone turned up once. V is TRBV19 and J is TRBJ2-2; perhaps TRBD2 as D (6 bases). The ends were cut back, 1 base at V and 2 bases at J, with 11 bases in the middle. Germline V gene sequence: CDR1 LNHDA, CDR2 SQIVND (reference sequence). This CDR3 has 16 residues. Here the CDR3 reads CASSIGRGGNTGELFF. The CDR3 nucleotides are TGTGCCAGTAGTATAGGGCGGGGCGGAAACACCGGGGAGCTGTTTTTT. Full variable domain (missing parts from reference TRBV19 and TRBJ2-2): DGGITQSPKYLFRKEGQNVTLSCEQNLNHDAMYWYRQDPGQGLRLIYYSQIVNDFQKGDIAEGYSVSREKKESFPLTVTSAQKNPTAFYLCASSIGRGGNTGELFFGEGSRLTVL.

This clone was found a few times. The rearrangement joins TRBV30 to TRBJ2-3; 11 nucleotides agree with TRBD2. The CDR3 is 15 residues long. Germline loops: CDR1 GTSNPN, CDR2 SVGIG (reference sequence). V gave up 2 bases and J gave up 2 bases; unmatched junction bases: 3. The CDR3 loop is CAWSLAGGSTDTQYF. The CDR3 nucleotides are TGTGCCTGGAGTCTAGCGGGAGGCTCCACAGATACGCAGTATTTT.

The chain uses TRBV28 and TRBJ1-5, with TRBD1 matching 8 bases. The CDR3 has 17 residues. Germline V gives CDR1 MDHEN, CDR2 SYDVKM. V lost 4 bases and J lost 0; bases outside the gene matches: 8. CDR3 nucleotides: TGTGCCAGCAGTTCGGGACAGGTACGTTTTAGCAATCAGCCCCAGCATTTT. This codes for CASSSGQVRFSNQPQHF.

The V gene is TRBV11-2, the J gene TRBJ2-6; 7 nucleotides match TRBD1. V trimming: 6 bases; J trimming: 4 bases; junction bases outside the gene matches: 12. Germline CDR1 reads SGHAT; CDR2 reads FQNNGV. The length of the CDR3 is 17 residues. The CDR3 sequence is CASRRIRQGAGANVLTF. CDR3 DNA: TGTGCCAGCAGGCGCATCCGACAGGGTGCGGGGGCCAACGTCCTGACTTTC.

In this sample, this clone turned up a few times. The rearrangement links TRBV10-3 to TRBJ1-5, with TRBD1 matching over 8 bases. The V and J ends lost 3 bases and 7 bases, in that order; junction bases with no gene match: 5. The CDR3 spans 14 residues. Germline-derived CDR1 and CDR2 are ENHRY and SYGVKD. The CDR3 spells CAISDRGQQQPQHF. CDR3 nucleotides: TGTGCCATCAGTGACAGGGGGCAACAGCAGCCCCAGCATTTT.

The chain recombines TRBV23-1 with TRBJ1-2; a weak D match, TRBD1 (5 bases). TRBV23-1 is filed as an ORF, its function uncertain. The CDR3 contains 13 residues. V was clipped by 2 bases and J by 7 bases, with 11 bases between them. CDR3 coding DNA: TGCGCCAGCAGTCAACACAGGTGCGGTGGCTACACCTTC. This encodes CASSQHRCGGYTF.